This T cell receptor beta chain was recovered during a study of T cells in Graves' hyperthyroidism and ophthalmopathy. This clonotype was picked up many times. Its antigen remains unidentified. Hyperthyroidism was newly diagnosed in patients aged 18 to 65 (duration under 2 months). From more than 8 ml of fresh peripheral blood, PBMCs were isolated. From RNA transcripts, TCR beta CDR3 regions were amplified. The TCR CDR3 first-round RT-PCR relied on the HTBI primer set. Each CDR3 protein is one row after TCRdb ran MiXCR on the multiplex PCR reads. Of 550,000 to 800,000 distinct CDR3 sequences listed, around 15% were seen once; the top ten hold under 9.5%. Findings and caveats of the study: Progression to ophthalmopathy was predicted a median of 6.5 months early. Most thyroid clonotypes that were expanded above 0.001 also turned up in blood.

The material sequenced was blood. The receptor comes from a man between 18 and 35 years old with Graves' hyperthyroidism.

The chain's CDR3 is CASKPGSRGTDTQYF. In nucleotides, the CDR3 is TGTGCCAGCAAGCCCGGCTCGAGGGGGACAGATACGCAGTATTTT. V and J are TRBV28 and TRBJ2-3, with TRBD1 as a possible D gene (6 bases). CDR1 MDHEN and CDR2 SYDVKM come from the germline V gene. Between the trimmed V and J ends, which lost 7 bases and 3 bases, there was a span of 17 bases. The CDR3 runs 15 residues.